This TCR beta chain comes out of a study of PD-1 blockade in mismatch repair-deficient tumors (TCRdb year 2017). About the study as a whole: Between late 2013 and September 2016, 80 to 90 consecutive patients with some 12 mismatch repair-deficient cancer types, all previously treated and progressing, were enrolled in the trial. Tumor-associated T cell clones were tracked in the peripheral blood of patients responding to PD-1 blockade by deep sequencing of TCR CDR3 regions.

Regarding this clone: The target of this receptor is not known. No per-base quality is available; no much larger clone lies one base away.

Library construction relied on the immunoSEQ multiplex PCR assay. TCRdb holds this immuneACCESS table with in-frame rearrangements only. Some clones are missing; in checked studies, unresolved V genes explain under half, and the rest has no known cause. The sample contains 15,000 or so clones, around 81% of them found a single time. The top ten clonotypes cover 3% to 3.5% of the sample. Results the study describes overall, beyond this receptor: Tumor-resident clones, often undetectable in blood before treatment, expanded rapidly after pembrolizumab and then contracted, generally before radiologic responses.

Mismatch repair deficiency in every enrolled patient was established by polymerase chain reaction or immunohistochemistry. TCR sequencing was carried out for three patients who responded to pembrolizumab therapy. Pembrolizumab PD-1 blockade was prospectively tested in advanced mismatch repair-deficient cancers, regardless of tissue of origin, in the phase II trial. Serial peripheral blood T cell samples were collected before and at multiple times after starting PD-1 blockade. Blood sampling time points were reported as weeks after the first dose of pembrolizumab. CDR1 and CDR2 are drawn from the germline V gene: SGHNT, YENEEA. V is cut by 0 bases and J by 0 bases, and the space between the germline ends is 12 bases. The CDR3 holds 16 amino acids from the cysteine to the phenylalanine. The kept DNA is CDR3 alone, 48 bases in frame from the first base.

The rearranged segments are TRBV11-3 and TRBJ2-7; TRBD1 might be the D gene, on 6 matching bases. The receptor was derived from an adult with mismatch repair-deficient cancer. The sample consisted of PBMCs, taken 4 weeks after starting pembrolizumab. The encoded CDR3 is CASSLDAGVSSYEQYF. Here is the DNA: TGTGCCAGCAGCTTAGATGCAGGGGTAAGCTCCTACGAGCAGTACTTC.